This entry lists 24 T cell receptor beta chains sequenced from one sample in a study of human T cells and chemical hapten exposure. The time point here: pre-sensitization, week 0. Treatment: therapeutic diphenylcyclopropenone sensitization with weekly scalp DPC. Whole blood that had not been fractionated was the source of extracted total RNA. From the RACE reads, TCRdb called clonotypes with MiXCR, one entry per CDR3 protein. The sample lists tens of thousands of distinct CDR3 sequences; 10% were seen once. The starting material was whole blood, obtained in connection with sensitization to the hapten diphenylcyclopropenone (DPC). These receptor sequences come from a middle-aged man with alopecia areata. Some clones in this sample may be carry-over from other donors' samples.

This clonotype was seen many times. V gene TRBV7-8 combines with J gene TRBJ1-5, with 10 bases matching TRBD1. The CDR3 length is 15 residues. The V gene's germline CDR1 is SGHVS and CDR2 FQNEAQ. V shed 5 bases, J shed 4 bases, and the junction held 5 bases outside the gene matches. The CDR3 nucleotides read TGTGCCAGCAGCCTAACGGGACAGGGGAATCAGCCCCAGCATTTT. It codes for CASSLTGQGNQPQHF.

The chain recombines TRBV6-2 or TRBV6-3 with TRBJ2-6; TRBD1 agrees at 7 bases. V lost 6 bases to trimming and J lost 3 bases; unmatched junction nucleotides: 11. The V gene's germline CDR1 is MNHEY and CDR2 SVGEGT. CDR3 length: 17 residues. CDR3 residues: CASRRDRATSGANVLTF. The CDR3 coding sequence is TGTGCCAGCAGACGAGACAGGGCAACTAGTGGGGCCAACGTCCTGACTTTC.

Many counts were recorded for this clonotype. CDR3 DNA sequence: TGTGCCAGCAGTGACCCGCCCCGCACAGATACGCAGTATTTT. Translating gives CASSDPPRTDTQYF. The rearrangement links TRBV2 to TRBJ2-3; D not resolved. The CDR3 is 14 amino acids. With 3 bases removed from V and 1 base from J, the gap between germline ends came to 8 bases. Germline V gives CDR1 SNHLY, CDR2 FYNNEI.

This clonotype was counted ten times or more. CDR3 amino acids: CASSLTGREVSYEQYF. DNA of the CDR3: TGTGCCAGCAGCTTAACTGGGCGGGAGGTCTCCTACGAGCAGTACTTC. The chain couples TRBV7-8 to TRBJ2-7; 8 bases fit TRBD2. After removal of 2 bases from V and 0 bases from J, the junction contained 6 bases not matched to a gene. CDR1 and CDR2 (germline): SGHVS, FQNEAQ. The CDR3 extends over 16 amino acids.

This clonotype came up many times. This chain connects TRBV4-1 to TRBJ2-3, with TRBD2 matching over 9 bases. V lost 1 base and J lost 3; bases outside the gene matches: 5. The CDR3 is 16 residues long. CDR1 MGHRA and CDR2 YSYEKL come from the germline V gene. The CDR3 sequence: CASSQGTSEITDTQYF. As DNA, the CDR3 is TGCGCCAGCAGCCAAGGGACTAGCGAGATTACAGATACGCAGTATTTT.

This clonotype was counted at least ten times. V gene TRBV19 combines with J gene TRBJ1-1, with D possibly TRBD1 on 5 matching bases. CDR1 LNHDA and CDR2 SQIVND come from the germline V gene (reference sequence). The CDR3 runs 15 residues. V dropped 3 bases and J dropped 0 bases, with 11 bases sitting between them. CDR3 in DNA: TGTGCCAGTAGTATCGGCAGGGCCGTGAACACTGAAGCTTTCTTT. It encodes CASSIGRAVNTEAFF. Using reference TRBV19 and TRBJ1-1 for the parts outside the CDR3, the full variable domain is DGGITQSPKYLFRKEGQNVTLSCEQNLNHDAMYWYRQDPGQGLRLIYYSQIVNDFQKGDIAEGYSVSREKKESFPLTVTSAQKNPTAFYLCASSIGRAVNTEAFFGQGTRLTVV.

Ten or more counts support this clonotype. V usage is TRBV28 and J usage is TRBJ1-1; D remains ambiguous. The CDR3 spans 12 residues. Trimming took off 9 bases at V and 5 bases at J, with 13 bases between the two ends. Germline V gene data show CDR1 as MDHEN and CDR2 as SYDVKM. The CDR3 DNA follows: TGTGCCAGTTCCCAGTTAATAACTGAAGCTTTCTTT. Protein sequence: CASSQLITEAFF.

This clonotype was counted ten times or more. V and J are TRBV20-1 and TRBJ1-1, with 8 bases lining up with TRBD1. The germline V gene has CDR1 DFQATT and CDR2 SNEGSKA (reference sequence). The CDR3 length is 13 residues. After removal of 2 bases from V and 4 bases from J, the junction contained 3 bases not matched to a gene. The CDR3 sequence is CSARTGGVTEAFF. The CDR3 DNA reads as TGCAGTGCTAGAACAGGGGGGGTCACTGAAGCTTTCTTT.

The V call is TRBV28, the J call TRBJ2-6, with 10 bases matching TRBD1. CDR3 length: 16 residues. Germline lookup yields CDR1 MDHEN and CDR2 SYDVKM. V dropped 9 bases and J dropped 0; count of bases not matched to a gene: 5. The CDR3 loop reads CARVWTGGSGANVLTF. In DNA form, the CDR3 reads TGTGCCAGAGTCTGGACAGGGGGCTCTGGGGCCAACGTCCTGACTTTC.

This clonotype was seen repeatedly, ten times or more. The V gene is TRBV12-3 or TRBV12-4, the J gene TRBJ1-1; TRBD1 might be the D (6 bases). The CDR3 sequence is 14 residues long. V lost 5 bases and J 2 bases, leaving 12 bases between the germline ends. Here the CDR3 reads CASSPRQVNTEAFF. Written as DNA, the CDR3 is TGTGCCAGCAGTCCCCGACAGGTCAACACTGAAGCTTTCTTT.

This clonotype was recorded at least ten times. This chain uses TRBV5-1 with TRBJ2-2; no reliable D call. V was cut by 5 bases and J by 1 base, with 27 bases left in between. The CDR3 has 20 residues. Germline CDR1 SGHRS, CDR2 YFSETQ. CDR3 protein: CASSSGRVSTGNKNTGELFF. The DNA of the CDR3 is TGCGCCAGCAGTTCAGGCCGGGTCTCAACGGGTAATAAGAACACCGGGGAGCTGTTTTTT.

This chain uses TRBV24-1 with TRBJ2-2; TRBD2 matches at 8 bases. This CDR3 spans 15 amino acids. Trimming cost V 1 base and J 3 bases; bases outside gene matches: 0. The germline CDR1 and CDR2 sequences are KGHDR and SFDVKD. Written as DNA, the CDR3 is TGTGCCACCAGTGATTTAGCGGGAGACACCGGGGAGCTGTTTTTT. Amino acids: CATSDLAGDTGELFF.

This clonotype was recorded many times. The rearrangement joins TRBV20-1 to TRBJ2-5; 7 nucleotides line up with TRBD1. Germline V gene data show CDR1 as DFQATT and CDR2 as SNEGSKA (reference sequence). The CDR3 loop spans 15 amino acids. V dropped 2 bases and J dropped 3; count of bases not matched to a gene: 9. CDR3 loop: CSARNRDSIKETQYF. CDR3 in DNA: TGCAGTGCTAGAAACCGGGACAGCATTAAAGAGACCCAGTACTTC.

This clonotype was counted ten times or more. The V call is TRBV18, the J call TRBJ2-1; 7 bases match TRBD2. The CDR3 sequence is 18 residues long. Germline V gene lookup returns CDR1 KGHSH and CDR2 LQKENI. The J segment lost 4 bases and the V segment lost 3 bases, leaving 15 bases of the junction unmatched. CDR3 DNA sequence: TGTGCCAGCTCACCCCAAACCTCGTCGGCTAGCGGATACAATGAGCAGTTCTTC. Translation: CASSPQTSSASGYNEQFF.

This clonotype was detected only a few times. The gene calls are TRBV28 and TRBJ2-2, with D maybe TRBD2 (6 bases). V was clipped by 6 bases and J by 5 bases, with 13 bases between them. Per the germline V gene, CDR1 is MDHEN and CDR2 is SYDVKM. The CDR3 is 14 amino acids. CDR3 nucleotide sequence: TGTGCCAGCAGCTCGGGAGCTAGGACCGGGGAGCTGTTTTTT. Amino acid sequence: CASSSGARTGELFF.

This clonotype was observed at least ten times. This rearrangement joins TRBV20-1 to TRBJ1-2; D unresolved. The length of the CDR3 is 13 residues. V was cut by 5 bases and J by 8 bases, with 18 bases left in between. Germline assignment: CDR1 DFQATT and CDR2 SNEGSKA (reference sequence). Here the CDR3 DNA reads TGCAGTGCTCTCTACTACACGGATTTGGGCTACACCTTC. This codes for CSALYYTDLGYTF.

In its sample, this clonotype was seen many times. CDR3 DNA: TGTGCCAGCACCTCCGAGTACTTCTACAATGAGCAGTTCTTC. As protein: CASTSEYFYNEQFF. The chain employs TRBV2 and TRBJ2-1; D not resolved. Germline CDR1 SNHLY, CDR2 FYNNEI. The CDR3 is made up of 14 amino acids. Trimming cost V 7 bases and J 3 bases, with 13 bases left between them.

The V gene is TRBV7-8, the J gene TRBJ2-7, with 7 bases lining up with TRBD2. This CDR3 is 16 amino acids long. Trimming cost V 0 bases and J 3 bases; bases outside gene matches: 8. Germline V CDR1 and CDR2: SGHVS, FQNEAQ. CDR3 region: CASSLARLRGSYEQYF. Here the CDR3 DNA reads TGTGCCAGCAGCTTAGCCCGACTCCGCGGGAGCTACGAGCAGTACTTC.

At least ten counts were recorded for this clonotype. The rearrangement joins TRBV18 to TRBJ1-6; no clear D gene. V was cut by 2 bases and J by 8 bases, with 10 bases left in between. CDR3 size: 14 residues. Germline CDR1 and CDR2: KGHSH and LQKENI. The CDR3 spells CASSPGESDSPLHF. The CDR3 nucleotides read TGTGCCAGCTCACCAGGGGAATCGGATTCACCCCTCCACTTT.

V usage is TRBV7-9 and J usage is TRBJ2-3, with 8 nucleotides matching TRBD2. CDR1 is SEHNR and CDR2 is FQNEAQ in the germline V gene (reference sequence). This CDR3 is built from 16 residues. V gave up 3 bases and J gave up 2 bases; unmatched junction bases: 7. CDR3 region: CASSFPGTSSTDTQYF. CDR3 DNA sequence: TGTGCCAGCAGCTTCCCCGGGACTAGTTCCACAGATACGCAGTATTTT.

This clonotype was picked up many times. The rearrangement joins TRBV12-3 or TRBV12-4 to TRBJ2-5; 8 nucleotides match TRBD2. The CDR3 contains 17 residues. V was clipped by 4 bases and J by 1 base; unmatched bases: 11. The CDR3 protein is CASSYRASGLRQETQYF. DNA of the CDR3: TGTGCCAGCAGTTACCGGGCTAGCGGGCTCCGCCAAGAGACCCAGTACTTC.

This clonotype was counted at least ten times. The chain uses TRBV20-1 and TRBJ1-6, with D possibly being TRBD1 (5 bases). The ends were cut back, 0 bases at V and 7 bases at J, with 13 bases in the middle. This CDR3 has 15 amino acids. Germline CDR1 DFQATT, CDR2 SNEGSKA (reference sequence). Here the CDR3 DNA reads TGCAGTGCTAGAGATGGGGGGGGAAGGAATTCACCCCTCCACTTT. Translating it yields CSARDGGGRNSPLHF.

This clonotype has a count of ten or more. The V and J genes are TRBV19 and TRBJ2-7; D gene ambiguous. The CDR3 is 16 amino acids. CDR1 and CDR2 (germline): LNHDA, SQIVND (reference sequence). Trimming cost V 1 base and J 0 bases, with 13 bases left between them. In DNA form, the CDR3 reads TGTGCCAGTAGTATAGGAGCAGCTTTAAGCTCCTACGAGCAGTACTTC. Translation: CASSIGAALSSYEQYF.

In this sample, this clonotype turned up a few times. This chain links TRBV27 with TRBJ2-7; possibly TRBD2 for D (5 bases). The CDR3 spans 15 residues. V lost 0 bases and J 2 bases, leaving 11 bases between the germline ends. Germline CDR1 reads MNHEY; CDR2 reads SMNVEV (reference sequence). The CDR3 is CASSLSLAGAYEQYF. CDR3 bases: TGTGCCAGCAGTTTATCGTTGGCGGGTGCCTACGAGCAGTACTTC.